There are a few counts of the clone carrying this T cell receptor beta chain. Its antigen is not identified. These data are taken from a study of CD8 T cells in ankylosing spondylitis. General observations from the study: A motif in TCR beta, a set of eight highly homologous variants, appeared characteristic of ankylosing spondylitis blood.

It was by quantitative 5'-RACE with molecular barcodes that TCR beta libraries were made. MiXCR, run by TCRdb on the 5' RACE reads, gives a single entry per CDR3 protein. The table lists 290,000 or so distinct CDR3 sequences, around 21% of them singletons. The length of the CDR3 is 18 residues. The germline V gene encodes CDR1 DFQATT and CDR2 SNEGSKA (reference sequence). V gave up 3 bases and J gave up 0 bases; unmatched junction bases: 6. The source of this sequence is a female donor with ankylosing spondylitis or in good health (not recorded which). The gene calls are TRBV20-1 and TRBJ2-2, with 14 bases aligning to TRBD2. Sequenced sample: blood, either unsorted or a sorted T cell fraction (not recorded which). CDR3 loop: CSARPGTSGGANTGELFF. DNA for the CDR3: TGCAGTGCTAGGCCGGGGACTAGCGGGGGAGCGAACACCGGGGAGCTGTTTTTT.